This T cell receptor beta chain was recorded in a study of human thymus T cells. CDR3 length equals 15 residues. CDR1 and CDR2 from the germline V gene are SGHTA and FQGNSA. V shed 2 bases and J shed 3 bases, with 10 bases lying between them. The assay was immunoSEQ multiplex PCR, and TCRdb's table has in-frame clones only and misses some. The repertoire holds tens of thousands of clones, with 94% as singletons. Healthy Finnish infants undergoing corrective surgery for congenital heart defects provided the donor material. The sample consisted of blood. V usage is TRBV7-2 and J usage is TRBJ1-4, with D perhaps TRBD1 (6 bases). This clonotype was sampled from a boy under two years old with a congenital heart defect but otherwise immunologically healthy. The CDR3 is CASSLSGAANEKLFF. The CDR3 DNA reads as TGTGCCAGCAGCTTATCAGGGGCGGCTAATGAAAAACTGTTTTTT.